One T cell receptor (beta chain) is described in this entry. Its antigen remains unidentified. The V gene's germline CDR1 is MNHEY and CDR2 SVGAGI. There are 14 residues in the CDR3. The V end lost 0 bases, the J end lost 2 bases, and 7 bases lay between the germline ends. These data are taken from a study of PD-1 blockade in classical Hodgkin lymphoma. Study results and limitations: When nivolumab was started under 1 year after ASCT, patients were excluded. When set against healthy donors, newly diagnosed patients were reported to show lower baseline TCR diversity.

Each of the patients experienced relapse following autologous stem cell transplantation, and their brentuximab vedotin exposure differed. Only in-frame clones appear in the TCRdb table, and some are missing; sequencing was by immunoSEQ multiplex PCR. The sample holds some 32,000 clones, roughly four fifths seen once. The source was peripheral blood mononuclear cells (PBMCs), collected at baseline. The chain is built from TRBV6-5 and TRBJ1-2; D is unclear. The clonotype was recovered from a human donor with classical Hodgkin lymphoma. The CDR3 DNA reads as TGTGCCAGCAGTTACTCTTGGGGAAACTATGGCTACACCTTC. This translates into CASSYSWGNYGYTF.